The clone carrying this TCR beta chain has a handful of counts. Its antigen remains unknown. The TCR beta libraries were generated through quantitative 5'-RACE incorporating molecular barcodes. TCRdb reprocessed the 5' RACE reads via MiXCR and lists one record per CDR3 protein. The sample records over 25,000 distinct CDR3 sequences, 12% to 15% being singletons. This sample is part of a study of CD8 T cells in ankylosing spondylitis. Study conclusions and caveats: A TCR beta motif of eight highly homologous variants appeared characteristic of ankylosing spondylitis blood. Matched synovial fluid from ankylosing spondylitis patients was reported to be enriched for disease-linked clones. In synovial fluid and blood from reactive arthritis, some motif variants were previously reported.

Germline CDR1 SEHNR, CDR2 FQNEAQ (reference sequence). V lost 1 base and J lost 4, with 8 bases in between. CDR3 length equals 14 residues. The sequence was obtained from a male donor with ankylosing spondylitis or in good health (not recorded which). Sequences were obtained from blood. The V and J genes are TRBV7-9 and TRBJ2-1; no clear D. The CDR3 coding sequence is TGTGCCAGCAGCTTAGTAACGGAATACAATGAGCAGTTCTTC. This translates into CASSLVTEYNEQFF.